This TCR beta chain was sequenced for a study of blood T cell repertoires in COVID-19. Study as a whole: The United States, Italy and Spain supplied acute and convalescent COVID-19 samples. Sources were T cells, B-cell-depleted T cells, or PBMCs; the material itself was cDNA or gDNA.

Original data processing: Nucleated cell number was recorded as an estimate derived from reference gene primer amplification. Some clones are missing from TCRdb's copy, which holds only in-frame ones; the method was immunoSEQ multiplex PCR. V and J calls and clone size are those listed in that table; D and trimming were worked out from the DNA. The data hold a few hundred thousand clones, with approximately 88% observed a single time. The trim removed 4 bases at V and 2 bases at J, leaving 7 bases unmatched. Germline V CDR1 and CDR2: MDHEN, SYDVKM. This CDR3 region has 15 residues. This clone has more than one count but fewer than ten.

This chain uses TRBV28 with TRBJ2-7; 8 nucleotides align to TRBD1. The sample comprised peripheral blood. The TCR originated in a woman in her twenties or thirties who had recovered from COVID-19. The CDR3 sequence: CASSSPGQGAYEQYF. Written as DNA, the CDR3 is TGTGCCAGCAGTTCCCCAGGACAGGGAGCCTACGAGCAGTACTTC.